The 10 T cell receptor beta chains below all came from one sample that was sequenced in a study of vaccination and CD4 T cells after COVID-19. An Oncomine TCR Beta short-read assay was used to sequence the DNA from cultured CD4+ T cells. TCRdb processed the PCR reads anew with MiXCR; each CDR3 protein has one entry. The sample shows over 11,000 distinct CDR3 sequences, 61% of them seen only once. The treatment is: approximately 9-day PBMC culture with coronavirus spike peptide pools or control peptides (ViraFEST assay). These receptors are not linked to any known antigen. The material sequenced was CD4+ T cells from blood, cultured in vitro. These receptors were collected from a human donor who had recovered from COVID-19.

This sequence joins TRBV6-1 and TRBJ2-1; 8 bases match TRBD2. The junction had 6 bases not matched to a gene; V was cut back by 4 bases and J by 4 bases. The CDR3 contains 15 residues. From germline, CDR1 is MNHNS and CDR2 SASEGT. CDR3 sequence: CASSVREGQYNEQFF. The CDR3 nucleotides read TGTGCCAGCAGTGTTCGGGAGGGCCAGTACAATGAGCAGTTCTTC.

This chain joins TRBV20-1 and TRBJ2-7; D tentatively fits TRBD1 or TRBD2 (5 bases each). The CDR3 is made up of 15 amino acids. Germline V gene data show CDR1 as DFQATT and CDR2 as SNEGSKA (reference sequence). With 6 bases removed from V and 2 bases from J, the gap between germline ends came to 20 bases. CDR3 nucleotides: TGCAGTGCCGAGAGGGGTCTAGCAAGAACCTACGAGCAGTACTTC. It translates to CSAERGLARTYEQYF.

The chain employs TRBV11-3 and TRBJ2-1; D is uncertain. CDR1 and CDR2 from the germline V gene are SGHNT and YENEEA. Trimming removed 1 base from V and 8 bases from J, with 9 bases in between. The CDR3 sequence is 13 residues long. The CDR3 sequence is CASSLVPLDEQFF. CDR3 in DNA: TGTGCCAGCAGCTTAGTGCCCCTCGATGAGCAGTTCTTC. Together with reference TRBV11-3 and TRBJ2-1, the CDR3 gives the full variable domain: EAGVVQSPRYKIIEKKQPVAFWCNPISGHNTLYWYLQNLGQGPELLIRYENEEAVDDSQLPKDRFSAERLKGVDSTLKIQPAELGDSAVYLCASSLVPLDEQFFGPGTRLTVL.

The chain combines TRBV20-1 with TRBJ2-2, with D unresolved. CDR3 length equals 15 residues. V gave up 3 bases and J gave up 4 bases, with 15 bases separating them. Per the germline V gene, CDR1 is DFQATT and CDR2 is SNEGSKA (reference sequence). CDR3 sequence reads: CSARWSRSGTGELFF. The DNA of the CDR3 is TGCAGTGCTAGGTGGTCTCGCAGTGGCACCGGGGAGCTGTTTTTT.

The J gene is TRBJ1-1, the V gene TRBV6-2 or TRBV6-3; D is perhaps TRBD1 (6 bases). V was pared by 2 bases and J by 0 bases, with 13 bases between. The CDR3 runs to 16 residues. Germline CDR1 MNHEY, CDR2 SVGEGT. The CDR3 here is CASSYDRGGLNTEAFF. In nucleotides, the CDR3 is TGTGCCAGCAGTTACGATAGGGGGGGCTTGAACACTGAAGCTTTCTTT.

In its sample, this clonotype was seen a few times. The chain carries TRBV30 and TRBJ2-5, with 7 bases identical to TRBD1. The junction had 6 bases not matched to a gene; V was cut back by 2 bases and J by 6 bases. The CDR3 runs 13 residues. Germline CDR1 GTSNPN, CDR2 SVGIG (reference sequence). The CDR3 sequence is CAWSTDRAKTQYF. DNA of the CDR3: TGTGCCTGGAGTACCGACAGGGCGAAGACCCAGTACTTC.

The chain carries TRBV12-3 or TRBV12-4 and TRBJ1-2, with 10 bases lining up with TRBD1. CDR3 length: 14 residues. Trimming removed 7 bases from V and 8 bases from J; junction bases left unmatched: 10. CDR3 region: CASTKRGQGSGYTF. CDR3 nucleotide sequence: TGTGCCAGCACCAAAAGGGGACAGGGGAGCGGCTACACCTTC.

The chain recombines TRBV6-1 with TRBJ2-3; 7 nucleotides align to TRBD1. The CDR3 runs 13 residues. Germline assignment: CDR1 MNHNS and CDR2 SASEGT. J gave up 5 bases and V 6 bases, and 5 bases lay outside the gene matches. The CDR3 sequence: CASSSHRGDTQYF. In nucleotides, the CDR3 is TGTGCCAGCAGCTCTCACAGGGGAGATACGCAGTATTTT.

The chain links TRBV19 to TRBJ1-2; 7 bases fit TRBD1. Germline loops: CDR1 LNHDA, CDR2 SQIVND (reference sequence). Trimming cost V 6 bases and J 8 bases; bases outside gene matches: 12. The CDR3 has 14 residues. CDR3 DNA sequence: TGTGCCAGTAGAACCCAAGGACAGGAAGGGGGCTACACCTTC. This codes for CASRTQGQEGGYTF. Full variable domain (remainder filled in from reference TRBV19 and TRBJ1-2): DGGITQSPKYLFRKEGQNVTLSCEQNLNHDAMYWYRQDPGQGLRLIYYSQIVNDFQKGDIAEGYSVSREKKESFPLTVTSAQKNPTAFYLCASRTQGQEGGYTFGSGTRLTVV.

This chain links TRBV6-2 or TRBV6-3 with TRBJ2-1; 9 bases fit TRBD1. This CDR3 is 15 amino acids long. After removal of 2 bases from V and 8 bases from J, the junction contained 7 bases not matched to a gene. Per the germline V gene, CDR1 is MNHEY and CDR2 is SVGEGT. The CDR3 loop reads CASSYLGTGLHEQFF. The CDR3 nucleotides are TGTGCCAGCAGTTACCTCGGGACAGGGCTCCATGAGCAGTTCTTC.